Below, 9 T cell receptor beta chains from the same sample are listed, as sequenced in a study of T cells in Graves' hyperthyroidism and ophthalmopathy. From RNA transcripts, TCR beta CDR3 regions were amplified. Using the HTBI primer set, a first-round RT-PCR was run on the TCR CDR3. MiXCR was run by TCRdb on the multiplex PCR reads, yielding one entry per CDR3 protein. The table has 550,000 to 650,000 distinct CDR3 sequences, approximately 15% seen once. Sequenced sample: blood. All receptors derive from a woman in her 30s with Graves' hyperthyroidism that later progressed to Graves' ophthalmopathy.

For this clonotype: A clone one base away is much larger, so this may be a read error. This chain uses TRBV19 with TRBJ2-2; TRBD2 matches at 14 bases. The germline CDR1 and CDR2 sequences are LNHDA and SQIVND (reference sequence). CDR3 length equals 18 residues. CDR3 nucleotides: TGTGTCAGTAGTATTCCGGGACTAGCGGGAGTTCGTACCGGGGAGCTGTTTTTT. Amino acids: CVSSIPGLAGVRTGELFF.

This clonotype was observed many times. The chain combines TRBV27 with TRBJ2-7, with 12 bases that match TRBD2. There are 15 residues in the CDR3. After removal of 3 bases from V and 6 bases from J, the junction contained 6 bases not matched to a gene. Germline loops: CDR1 MNHEY, CDR2 SMNVEV (reference sequence). The CDR3 DNA reads as TGTGCCAGCAGTTTCAACGGACTAGCGGGAATCGAGCAGTACTTC. It yields the protein CASSFNGLAGIEQYF.

The sample holds many counts of this clonotype. The rearrangement uses TRBV3-1 and TRBJ2-2; tentatively, D is TRBD2 (5 bases). The V gene's germline CDR1 is LGHDT and CDR2 YNNKEL (reference sequence). V shed 2 bases and J shed 2 bases, with 9 bases lying between them. This CDR3 comprises 15 residues. CDR3 residues: CASSQLGSNTGELFF. Written as DNA, the CDR3 is TGTGCCAGCAGCCAACTTGGGAGTAACACCGGGGAGCTGTTTTTT.

This clonotype was seen ten or more times. The J gene is TRBJ1-6, the V gene TRBV30, with 9 bases lining up with TRBD1. With V trimmed by 4 bases and J by 8 bases, 3 bases remained unmatched. Germline V gene data show CDR1 as GTSNPN and CDR2 as SVGIG (reference sequence). The CDR3 runs to 13 residues. The CDR3 reads CAWKGTGYSPLHF. CDR3 DNA: TGTGCCTGGAAGGGGACAGGGTATTCACCCCTCCACTTT.

This clonotype has a count of ten or more. The chain couples TRBV6-1 to TRBJ2-5; D unclear. Germline loops: CDR1 MNHNS, CDR2 SASEGT. The CDR3 spans 12 residues. The germline V and J ends were trimmed by 2 bases and 7 bases, with 8 bases remaining between them. CDR3 in DNA: TGTGCCAGCAGTGAATCCGGCGGGACCCAGTACTTC. Translating it yields CASSESGGTQYF.

The chain is built from TRBV7-8 and TRBJ2-2, with D possibly TRBD1 on 6 matching bases. Germline V lookup: CDR1 SGHVS, CDR2 FQNEAQ. This CDR3 has 14 residues. V dropped 5 bases and J dropped 5 bases, with 12 bases sitting between them. CDR3 region: CASSQRRGTGELFF. CDR3 DNA: TGTGCCAGCAGCCAGAGAAGGGGGACCGGGGAGCTGTTTTTT.

In this sample, this clonotype turned up many times. V is TRBV7-6 and J is TRBJ1-4; D is unclear. Trimming pared 5 bases from V and 6 bases from J, leaving 10 bases between. CDR3 length: 13 residues. Germline V CDR1 and CDR2: SGHVS, FNYEAQ. The CDR3 nucleotides are TGTGCCAGCAGCCCCCCAGGATATGAAAAACTGTTTTTT. Protein product: CASSPPGYEKLFF. The full variable domain, rest sourced from reference TRBV7-6 and TRBJ1-4, is GAGVSQSPRYKVTKRGQDVALRCDPISGHVSLYWYRQALGQGPEFLTYFNYEAQQDKSGLPNDRFSAERPEGSISTLTIQRTEQRDSAMYRCASSPPGYEKLFFGSGTQLSVL.

The V gene is TRBV4-2, the J gene TRBJ2-2; 9 nucleotides match TRBD2. Germline CDR1 LGHNA, CDR2 YNFKEQ. Unmatched junction bases numbered 10, after V lost 0 bases and J lost 5 bases. This CDR3 has 18 amino acids. This CDR3 is CASSQEILAGRKTGELFF. For the CDR3, the DNA is TGTGCCAGCAGCCAAGAAATCCTAGCGGGAAGGAAAACCGGGGAGCTGTTTTTT.

This chain connects TRBV20-1 to TRBJ2-7; no reliable D call. Trimming removed 3 bases at V and 1 base at J, with 13 bases between. The germline V gene encodes CDR1 DFQATT and CDR2 SNEGSKA (reference sequence). The CDR3 runs to 14 residues. In nucleotides, the CDR3 is TGCAGTGCTAGGGAACTTCGATATTCCTACGAGCAGTACTTC. This sequence encodes CSARELRYSYEQYF.